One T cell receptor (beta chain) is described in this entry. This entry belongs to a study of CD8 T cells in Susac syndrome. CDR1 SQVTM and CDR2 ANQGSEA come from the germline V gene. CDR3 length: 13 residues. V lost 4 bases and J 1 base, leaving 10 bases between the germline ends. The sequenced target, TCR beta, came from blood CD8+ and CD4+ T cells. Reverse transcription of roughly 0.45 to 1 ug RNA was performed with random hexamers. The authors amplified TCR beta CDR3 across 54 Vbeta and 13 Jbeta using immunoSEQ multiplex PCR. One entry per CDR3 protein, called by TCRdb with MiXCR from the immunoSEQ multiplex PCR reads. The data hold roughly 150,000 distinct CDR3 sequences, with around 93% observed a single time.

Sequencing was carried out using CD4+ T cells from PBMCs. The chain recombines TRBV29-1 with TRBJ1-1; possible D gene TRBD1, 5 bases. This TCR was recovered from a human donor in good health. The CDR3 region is CSVGGRGNTEAFF. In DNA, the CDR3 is TGCAGCGTTGGGGGACGAGGGAACACTGAAGCTTTCTTT.